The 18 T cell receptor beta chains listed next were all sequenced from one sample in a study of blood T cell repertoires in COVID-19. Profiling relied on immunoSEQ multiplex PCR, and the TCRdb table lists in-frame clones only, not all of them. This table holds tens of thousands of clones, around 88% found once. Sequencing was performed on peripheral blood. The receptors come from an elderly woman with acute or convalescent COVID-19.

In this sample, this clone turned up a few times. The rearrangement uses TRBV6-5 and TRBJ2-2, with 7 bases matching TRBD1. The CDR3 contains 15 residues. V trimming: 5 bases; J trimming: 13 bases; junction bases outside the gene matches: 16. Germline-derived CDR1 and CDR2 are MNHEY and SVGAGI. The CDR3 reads CASSTEVRGLDGLFF. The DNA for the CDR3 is TGTGCCAGCAGTACAGAAGTTAGGGGGCTTGATGGGCTGTTTTTT.

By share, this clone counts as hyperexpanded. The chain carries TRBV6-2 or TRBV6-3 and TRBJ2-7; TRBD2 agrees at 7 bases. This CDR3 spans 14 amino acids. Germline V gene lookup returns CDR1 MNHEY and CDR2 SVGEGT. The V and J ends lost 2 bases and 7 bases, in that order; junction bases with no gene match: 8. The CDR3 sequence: CASSYVAGAGEQYF. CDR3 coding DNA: TGTGCCAGCAGTTACGTTGCGGGAGCGGGGGAGCAGTACTTC.

CDR3 region: CASSMPSSGINEQYF. CDR3 nucleotide sequence: TGTGCCAGTAGTATGCCCTCTAGCGGGATCAACGAGCAGTACTTC. The rearrangement joins TRBV19 to TRBJ2-7, with TRBD2 identical over 9 bases. Germline V CDR1 and CDR2: LNHDA, SQIVND (reference sequence). CDR3 size: 15 residues. V was clipped by 3 bases and J by 5 bases; unmatched bases: 8.

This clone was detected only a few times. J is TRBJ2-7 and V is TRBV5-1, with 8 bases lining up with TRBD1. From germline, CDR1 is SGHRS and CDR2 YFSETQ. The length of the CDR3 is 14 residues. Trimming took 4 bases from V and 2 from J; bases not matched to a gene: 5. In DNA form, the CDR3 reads TGCGCCAGCAGCGGACGGACAGGGACCTACGAGCAGTACTTC. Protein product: CASSGRTGTYEQYF.

The chain's CDR3 is CASSLDGGAYNEQFF. DNA for the CDR3: TGTGCCAGCAGCTTAGATGGGGGGGCCTACAATGAGCAGTTCTTC. This chain connects TRBV7-9 to TRBJ2-1; 7 bases fit TRBD2. Germline V CDR1 and CDR2: SEHNR, FQNEAQ (reference sequence). The CDR3 runs 15 residues. Trimming took 1 base from V and 2 from J; bases not matched to a gene: 2.

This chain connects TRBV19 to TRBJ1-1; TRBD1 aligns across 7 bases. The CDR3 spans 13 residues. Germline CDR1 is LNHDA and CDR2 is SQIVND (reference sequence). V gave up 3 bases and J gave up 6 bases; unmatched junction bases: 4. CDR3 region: CASSIGQGAEAFF. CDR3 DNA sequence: TGTGCCAGTAGTATCGGGCAGGGGGCTGAAGCTTTCTTT.

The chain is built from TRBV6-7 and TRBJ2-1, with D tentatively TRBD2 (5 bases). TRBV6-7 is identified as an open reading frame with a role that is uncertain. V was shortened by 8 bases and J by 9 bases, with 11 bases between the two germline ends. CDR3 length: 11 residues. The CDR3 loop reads CASAGEFEQFF. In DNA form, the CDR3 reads TGTGCCAGCGCCGGGGAGTTTGAGCAGTTCTTC.

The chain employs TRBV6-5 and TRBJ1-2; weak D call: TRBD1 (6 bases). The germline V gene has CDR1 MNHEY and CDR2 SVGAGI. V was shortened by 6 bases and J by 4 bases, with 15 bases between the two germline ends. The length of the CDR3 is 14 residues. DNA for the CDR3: TGTGCCAGCAGGGAGATTCAGGGGCTCTATGGCTACACCTTC. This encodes CASREIQGLYGYTF.

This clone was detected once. DNA of the CDR3: TGTGCCAGCCTCGGGACAGGTGGCTACACCTTC. This translates into CASLGTGGYTF. The genes are TRBV28 and TRBJ1-2; 8 bases match TRBD1. Trimming took 8 bases from V and 7 from J; bases not matched to a gene: 3. CDR3 length equals 11 residues. Germline CDR1 and CDR2: MDHEN and SYDVKM.

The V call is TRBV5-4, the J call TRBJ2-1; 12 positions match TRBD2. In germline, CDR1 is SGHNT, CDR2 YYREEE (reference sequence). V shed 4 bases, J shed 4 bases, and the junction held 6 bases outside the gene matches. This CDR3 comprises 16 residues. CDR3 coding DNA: TGTGCCAGCAGCCGGACTAGCGGGGCCTCATACAATGAGCAGTTCTTC. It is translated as CASSRTSGASYNEQFF.

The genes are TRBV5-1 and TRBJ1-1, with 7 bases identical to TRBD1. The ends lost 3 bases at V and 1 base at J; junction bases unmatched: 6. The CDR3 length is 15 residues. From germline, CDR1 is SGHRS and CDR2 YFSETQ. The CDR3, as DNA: TGCGCCAGCAGCTCCCAGGGGGGCTCGAACACTGAAGCTTTCTTT. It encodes CASSSQGGSNTEAFF.

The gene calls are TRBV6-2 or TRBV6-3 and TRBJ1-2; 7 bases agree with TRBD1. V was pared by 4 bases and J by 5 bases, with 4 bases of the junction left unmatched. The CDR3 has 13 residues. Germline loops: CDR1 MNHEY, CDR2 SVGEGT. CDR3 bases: TGTGCCAGCAGTTGGTTACAGGGGTATGGCTACACCTTC. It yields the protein CASSWLQGYGYTF.

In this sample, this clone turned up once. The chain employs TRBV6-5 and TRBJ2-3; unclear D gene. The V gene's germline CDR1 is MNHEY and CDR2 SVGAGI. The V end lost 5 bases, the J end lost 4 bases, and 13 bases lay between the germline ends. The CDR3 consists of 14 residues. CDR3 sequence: CASSTLADPDTQYF. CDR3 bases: TGTGCCAGCAGTACCTTAGCAGATCCAGATACGCAGTATTTT.

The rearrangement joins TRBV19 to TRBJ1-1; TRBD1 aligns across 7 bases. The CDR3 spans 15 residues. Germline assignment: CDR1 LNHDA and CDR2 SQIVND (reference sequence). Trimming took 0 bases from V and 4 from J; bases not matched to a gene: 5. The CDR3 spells CASSIDPGTVTEAFF. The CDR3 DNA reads TGTGCCAGTAGTATAGATCCCGGGACAGTCACTGAAGCTTTCTTT.

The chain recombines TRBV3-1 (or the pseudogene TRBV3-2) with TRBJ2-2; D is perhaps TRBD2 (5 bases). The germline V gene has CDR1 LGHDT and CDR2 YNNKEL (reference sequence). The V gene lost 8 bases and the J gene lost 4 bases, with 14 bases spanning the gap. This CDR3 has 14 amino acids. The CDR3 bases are TGTGCCAGCTCGGACGGGGAAGGCACCGGGGAGCTGTTTTTT. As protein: CASSDGEGTGELFF.

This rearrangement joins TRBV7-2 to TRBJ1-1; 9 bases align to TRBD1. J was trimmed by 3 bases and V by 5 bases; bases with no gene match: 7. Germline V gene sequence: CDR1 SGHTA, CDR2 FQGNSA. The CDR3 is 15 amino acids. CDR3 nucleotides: TGTGCCAGCAGCCCCGGGACAGGGTCACACACTGAAGCTTTCTTT. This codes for CASSPGTGSHTEAFF.

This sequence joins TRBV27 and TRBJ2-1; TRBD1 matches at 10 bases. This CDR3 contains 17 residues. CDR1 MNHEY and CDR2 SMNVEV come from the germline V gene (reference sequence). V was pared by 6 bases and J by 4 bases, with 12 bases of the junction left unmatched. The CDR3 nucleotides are TGTGCCAGCAGCTTGAGGGTGACAGGGGGCCTTTACAATGAGCAGTTCTTC. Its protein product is CASSLRVTGGLYNEQFF.

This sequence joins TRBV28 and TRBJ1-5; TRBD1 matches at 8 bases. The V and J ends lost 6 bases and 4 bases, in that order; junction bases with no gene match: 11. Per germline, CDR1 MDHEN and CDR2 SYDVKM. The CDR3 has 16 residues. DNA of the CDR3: TGTGCCAGCAGGCGGGACAGGATCGTACGAAATCAGCCCCAGCATTTT. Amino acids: CASRRDRIVRNQPQHF.